These 9 T cell receptor beta chains were all obtained from the same sample, sequenced in a study of cytomegalovirus exposure and HLA in healthy donors (dated by TCRdb to between 2016 and 2019). The method behind the library was the immunoSEQ multiplex PCR assay. The multiplex PCR relied on a mix of 60 forward primers for TCR Vbeta segments and 13 reverse primers for TCR Jbeta segments. The clones in this table, taken by TCRdb from immuneACCESS, are in-frame only. Not every clone is retained; where verified, under half of the shortfall comes from an unresolved V gene, and the cause of the rest is unknown. The sample contains around 110,000 clones, around a tenth of them found a single time. The ten largest clones represent less than 4% of the sample. Specimen: PBMCs. The origin of the receptors is a man under 40 in good health and CMV-seronegative.

The V gene is TRBV19, the J gene TRBJ1-5; D possibly corresponds to TRBD1 (6 bases). CDR1 is LNHDA, CDR2 SQIVND, per germline (reference sequence). This CDR3 spans 14 amino acids. The V end was cut by 10 bases, the J end by 11 bases, with 24 bases between. CDR3: CATGKGQTPIAQHF. In DNA, the CDR3 is TGTGCCACCGGAAAAGGACAGACCCCCATAGCCCAGCATTTT.

This clone was observed a few times. The genes are TRBV4-1 and TRBJ2-7, with D hard to call. This CDR3 has 14 amino acids. Germline assignment: CDR1 MGHRA and CDR2 YSYEKL. Trimming cost V 1 base and J 4 bases, with 11 bases left between them. CDR3 in amino acids: CASSQAIRGYEQYF. The DNA of the CDR3 is TGCGCCAGCAGCCAAGCGATAAGAGGTTACGAGCAGTACTTC.

In this sample, this clone turned up a few times. The chain recombines TRBV2 with TRBJ1-1, with D unclear. V was pared by 4 bases and J by 2 bases, with 11 bases between. CDR3 length: 14 residues. The germline V gene encodes CDR1 SNHLY and CDR2 FYNNEI. The CDR3 DNA reads TGTGCCAGCAGTGTTCGGGATTACAACACTGAAGCTTTCTTT. Residues: CASSVRDYNTEAFF. The whole variable domain, filled in from reference TRBV2 and TRBJ1-1, reads EPEVTQTPSHQVTQMGQEVILRCVPISNHLYFYWYRQILGQKVEFLVSFYNNEISEKSEIFDDQFSVERPDGSNFTLKIRSTKLEDSAMYFCASSVRDYNTEAFFGQGTRLTVV.

This chain joins TRBV11-3 and TRBJ2-2; 7 positions agree with TRBD1. This CDR3 is 14 amino acids long. Per germline, CDR1 SGHNT and CDR2 YENEEA. With V trimmed by 4 bases and J by 6 bases, 5 bases remained unmatched. CDR3 protein: CASSSHRGSGELFF. The CDR3 region has the DNA TGTGCCAGCAGCTCACACAGGGGATCCGGGGAGCTGTTTTTT.

The chain is built from TRBV7-9 and TRBJ2-7, with 7 bases aligning to TRBD1. The CDR3 extends over 15 amino acids. Germline V gives CDR1 SEHNR, CDR2 FQNEAQ (reference sequence). The V segment lost 5 bases and the J segment 3 bases; nucleotides outside the gene matches: 10. The CDR3 spells CASSRGQAEVYEQYF. For the CDR3, the DNA is TGTGCCAGCAGCCGAGGACAGGCGGAGGTCTACGAGCAGTACTTC.

V and J are TRBV7-9 and TRBJ1-6, with 8 bases matching TRBD1. The germline gives CDR1 SEHNR, CDR2 FQNEAQ (reference sequence). V was clipped by 5 bases and J by 6 bases; unmatched bases: 6. This CDR3 has 15 residues. CDR3 sequence: CASSRGTGGNSPLHF. The DNA of the CDR3 is TGTGCCAGCAGCCGAGGGACAGGCGGTAATTCACCCCTCCACTTT. Full variable domain (outside the CDR3, taken from reference TRBV7-9 and TRBJ1-6): DTGVSQNPRHKITKRGQNVTFRCDPISEHNRLYWYRQTLGQGPEFLTYFQNEAQLEKSRLLSDRFSAERPKGSFSTLEIQRTEQGDSAMYLCASSRGTGGNSPLHFGNGTRLTVT.

This clone came up a few times. This sequence joins TRBV28 and TRBJ1-1, with D unresolved. The CDR3 totals 14 residues. Trimming pared 6 bases from V and 4 bases from J, leaving 15 bases between. Germline loops: CDR1 MDHEN, CDR2 SYDVKM. In DNA form, the CDR3 reads TGTGCCAGCAGGCCCCCCAGCGGGGTCACTGAAGCTTTCTTT. It encodes CASRPPSGVTEAFF.

The chain is built from TRBV19 and TRBJ2-4; D possibly corresponds to TRBD2 (6 bases). Trimming shortened V by 1 base and J by 1 base, and 8 bases separated the two germline ends. This CDR3 comprises 15 residues. Germline assignment: CDR1 LNHDA and CDR2 SQIVND (reference sequence). In DNA, the CDR3 is TGTGCCAGTAGTATAGGAAGCGGGGCCAAAAACATTCAGTACTTC. It codes for CASSIGSGAKNIQYF.

There are a few counts of this clone. V usage is TRBV27 and J usage is TRBJ1-5, with 8 bases that match TRBD1. Germline CDR1 MNHEY, CDR2 SMNVEV (reference sequence). The CDR3 is 15 residues long. The V segment lost 2 bases and the J segment 2 bases; nucleotides outside the gene matches: 2. CDR3 protein: CASSLQGAGNQPQHF. DNA for the CDR3: TGTGCCAGCAGTTTACAGGGGGCCGGCAATCAGCCCCAGCATTTT.